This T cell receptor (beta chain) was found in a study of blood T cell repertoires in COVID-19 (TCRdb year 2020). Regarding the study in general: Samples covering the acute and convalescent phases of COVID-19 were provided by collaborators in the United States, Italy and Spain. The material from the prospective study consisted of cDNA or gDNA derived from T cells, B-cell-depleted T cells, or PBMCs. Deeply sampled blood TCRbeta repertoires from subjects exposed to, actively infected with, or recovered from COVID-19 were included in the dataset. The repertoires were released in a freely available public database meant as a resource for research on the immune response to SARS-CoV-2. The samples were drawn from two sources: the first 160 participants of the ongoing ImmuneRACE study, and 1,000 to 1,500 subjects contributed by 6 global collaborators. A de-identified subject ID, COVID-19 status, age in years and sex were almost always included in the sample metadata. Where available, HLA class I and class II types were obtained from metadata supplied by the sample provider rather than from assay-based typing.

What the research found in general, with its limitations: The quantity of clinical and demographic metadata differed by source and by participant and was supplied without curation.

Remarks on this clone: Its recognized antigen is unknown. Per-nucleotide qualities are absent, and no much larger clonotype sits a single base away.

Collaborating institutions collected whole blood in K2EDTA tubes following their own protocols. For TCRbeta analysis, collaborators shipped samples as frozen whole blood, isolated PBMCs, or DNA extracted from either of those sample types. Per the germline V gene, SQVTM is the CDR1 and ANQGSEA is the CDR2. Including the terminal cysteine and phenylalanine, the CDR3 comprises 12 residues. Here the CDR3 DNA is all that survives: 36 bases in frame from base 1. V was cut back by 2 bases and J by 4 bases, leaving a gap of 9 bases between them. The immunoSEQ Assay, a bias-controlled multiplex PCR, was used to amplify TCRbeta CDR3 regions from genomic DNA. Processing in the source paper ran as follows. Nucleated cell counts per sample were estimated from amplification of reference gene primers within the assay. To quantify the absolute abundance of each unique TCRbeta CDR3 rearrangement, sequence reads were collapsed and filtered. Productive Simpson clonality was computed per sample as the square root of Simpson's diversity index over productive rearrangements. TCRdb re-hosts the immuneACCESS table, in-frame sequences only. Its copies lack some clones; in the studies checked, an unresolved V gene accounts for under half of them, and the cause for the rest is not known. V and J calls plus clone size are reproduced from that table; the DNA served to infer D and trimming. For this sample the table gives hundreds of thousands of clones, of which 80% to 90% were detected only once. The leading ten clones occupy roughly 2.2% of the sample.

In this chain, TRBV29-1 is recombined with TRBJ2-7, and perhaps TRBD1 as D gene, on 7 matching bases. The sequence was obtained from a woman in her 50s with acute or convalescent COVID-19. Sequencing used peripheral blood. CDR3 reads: CSVEQGGYEQYF. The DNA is TGCAGCGTTGAACAGGGGGGATACGAGCAGTACTTC.